The 4 T cell receptor beta chains below were found in one sample sequenced in a study of CD8+ T cells in alopecia areata. RNA was isolated and reverse transcribed to cDNA, the sequencing template. TCRdb's copy holds only in-frame clones and misses some; the assay was immunoSEQ multiplex PCR. This sample comprises around 100,000 clones, none seen once only. Sequenced: lesional skin. These receptors originate from a C3H/HeJ mouse with alopecia areata. Mouse MHC haplotype: H2-k.

Concerning this clone: Genes here carry mouse names. The part of the CDR3 DNA that was read is TGTGCCAGCAGACAGAAAAAC. This translates into CASRQKN. The complete CDR3 sequence is CASRQKNTLYF. This rearrangement joins TRBV13-1 to TRBJ2-4, with D unclear. From the germline J gene comes the end of the CDR3, since the read stops 4 residues before it. CDR3 length equals 11 residues. Germline V gene lookup returns CDR1 NSHNY and CDR2 SYGAGN.

On this clone: The germline and genes are mouse ones. The read finishes 4 residues shy of the CDR3 end, and the germline J gene is used to complete it. This sequence joins TRBV5 and TRBJ2-1; D is possibly TRBD1 (6 bases). Trimming removed 3 bases at V and 3 bases at J, with 9 bases between. Germline lookup yields CDR1 LGHNA and CDR2 YNLKQL (reference sequence). The CDR3 is 14 amino acids. The CDR3 DNA, read in part, is TGTGCCAGCAGCCAGAGGGACACCTATGCT. Amino acid sequence: CASSQRDTYA. The complete CDR3 sequence is CASSQRDTYAEQFF.

A note on this clone: Gene names are the mouse ones. Read data end 4 residues before the CDR3 end; the end is taken from the germline J gene. The V call is TRBV19, the J call TRBJ2-5, with TRBD2 matching over 8 bases. The V gene's germline CDR1 is FNHDT and CDR2 SITEND (reference sequence). This CDR3 has 14 residues. The covered CDR3 bases are TGTGCCAGCAGTATAAGGCTGGGGGGAGAC. Translated, it gives CASSIRLGGD. The entire CDR3 sequence reads CASSIRLGGDTQYF.

Turning to this clone: The genes and germline here are from mouse. The read falls 4 residues short of the CDR3 end, and the missing part is taken from the germline J gene. This sequence joins TRBV13-3 and TRBJ2-2; 8 bases are a match to TRBD1. Germline CDR1 reads NNHDY; CDR2 reads SYVADS. Trimming removed 3 bases from V and 0 bases from J; junction bases left unmatched: 4. The CDR3 totals 16 residues. The chain's CDR3 is CASSGGQDANTGQLYF. The covered CDR3 bases are TGTGCCAGCAGTGGGGGACAGGATGCAAACACCGGG.